Below, 28 T cell receptor beta chains from the same sample are listed, as sequenced in a study of T cells in Graves' hyperthyroidism and ophthalmopathy. Amplified regions were TCR beta CDR3 sequences from RNA transcripts. The HTBI primer set was used in a first-round RT-PCR of the TCR CDR3. From the multiplex PCR reads, TCRdb called clonotypes with MiXCR, one entry per CDR3 protein. The sample contains 350,000 to 500,000 distinct CDR3 sequences, roughly an eighth of which appear only once. The sample was blood. These receptors were obtained from a woman between 18 and 30 years old with Graves' hyperthyroidism.

The chain recombines TRBV28 with TRBJ1-4; 8 bases are shared with TRBD1. Looked up from germline, CDR1 is MDHEN and CDR2 is SYDVKM. Trimming removed 4 bases from V and 7 bases from J; junction bases left unmatched: 23. The CDR3 has 20 residues. The DNA of the CDR3 is TGTGCCAGCAGTTCTCACCTACCCACCGGGACAGGAGGGGTATTTGAAAAACTGTTTTTT. It encodes CASSSHLPTGTGGVFEKLFF.

The chain joins TRBV15 to TRBJ2-3; 8 bases line up with TRBD2. This CDR3 region has 15 residues. The V gene end was trimmed by 2 bases and the J gene end by 9 bases; junction bases not matched to a gene: 10. Germline CDR1 is LNHNV and CDR2 is YYDKDF (reference sequence). The CDR3 region has the DNA TGTGCCACCAGCAGATCAGACGGGGGGGGGGACACGCAGTATTTT. Its translation is CATSRSDGGGDTQYF.

This clonotype was picked up many times. A read error may produce the germline difference seen at one junction end. The V and J genes are TRBV4-1 and TRBJ2-3; TRBD2 matches 8 bases. CDR1 is MGHRA, CDR2 YSYEKL, per germline. The CDR3 covers 15 residues. The CDR3 loop reads CASSQGLAGADTQYF. The CDR3 nucleotides read TGTGCCAGCAGCCAAGGTCTAGCGGGCGCAGATACGCAGTATTTT.

Concerning this clonotype: A much larger clone differs by one base, so this may be a read error. V is TRBV7-9 and J is TRBJ2-3, with TRBD2 identical over 9 bases. This CDR3 is 15 amino acids long. Losses at the gene ends were 5 bases for V and 2 bases for J; bases not matched to a gene: 5. Germline CDR1 is SEHNR and CDR2 is FQNEAQ (reference sequence). CDR3 nucleotides: TGTGCCAGCAGCCGGCGGGAGGGGCACACAGATACGCAGTATTTT. Its translation: CASSRREGHTDTQYF.

V gene TRBV7-8 combines with J gene TRBJ1-3; 9 bases fit TRBD1. Germline CDR1 and CDR2: SGHVS and FQNEAQ. This CDR3 contains 15 residues. V trimming: 5 bases; J trimming: 4 bases; junction bases outside the gene matches: 6. The CDR3 spells CASSPSGTGGNTIYF. CDR3 DNA: TGTGCCAGCAGCCCATCCGGGACAGGGGGAAACACCATATATTTT.

This clonotype occurred a few times. Since a much larger clone is just one base distant, this may be a read error. This chain uses TRBV7-3 with TRBJ2-3; a possible D gene is TRBD2 (7 bases). Germline values: CDR1 SGHTA, CDR2 FQGTGA. CDR3 size: 15 residues. The CDR3 spells CTSSLTGGTSDTQYF. DNA for the CDR3: TGTACCAGCAGCTTAACGGGGGGCACATCAGATACGCAGTATTTT.

This clonotype was observed many times. The J gene is TRBJ2-7, the V gene TRBV30, with D maybe TRBD1 (5 bases). Trimming shortened V by 1 base and J by 3 bases, and 13 bases separated the two germline ends. Germline values: CDR1 GTSNPN, CDR2 SVGIG (reference sequence). The CDR3 loop spans 14 amino acids. As DNA, the CDR3 is TGTGCCTGGAGTGAGGCAGGGAACCTCTACGAGCAGTACTTC. Translation gives CAWSEAGNLYEQYF.

This clonotype has at least ten counts. V usage is TRBV6-1 and J usage is TRBJ2-1; D is unclear. This CDR3 comprises 11 residues. Per the germline V gene, CDR1 is MNHNS and CDR2 is SASEGT. V gave up 3 bases and J gave up 7 bases, with 4 bases separating them. The CDR3 loop reads CASSEINEQFF. CDR3 nucleotide sequence: TGTGCCAGCAGTGAGATAAATGAGCAGTTCTTC.

J is TRBJ1-6 and V is TRBV5-1; the D gene is possibly TRBD1 (6 bases). The germline gives CDR1 SGHRS, CDR2 YFSETQ. Trimming removed 0 bases from V and 5 bases from J, with 12 bases in between. This CDR3 has 16 amino acids. The CDR3 DNA reads TGCGCCAGCAGCTTGGACAGGGAAAAAAATAATTCACCCCTCCACTTT. Translation gives CASSLDREKNNSPLHF.

This clonotype has ten or more counts. The chain recombines TRBV7-2 with TRBJ2-7; TRBD2 might be the D (5 bases). Germline lookup yields CDR1 SGHTA and CDR2 FQGNSA. V lost 6 bases and J 6 bases, leaving 18 bases between the germline ends. CDR3 size: 14 residues. The DNA of the CDR3 is TGTGCCAGCAGACCCCGGCTGGGGAGTCCCGAGCAGTACTTC. It encodes CASRPRLGSPEQYF.

This sequence joins TRBV28 and TRBJ2-5; 9 nucleotides align to TRBD1. Germline CDR1 is MDHEN and CDR2 is SYDVKM. The V and J ends lost 6 bases and 3 bases, in that order; junction bases with no gene match: 8. This CDR3 comprises 15 residues. The CDR3 region is CASRGGQGLKETQYF. DNA of the CDR3: TGTGCCAGCAGGGGGGGACAGGGATTGAAAGAGACCCAGTACTTC.

The table lists this clonotype with a few counts. The chain recombines TRBV16 with TRBJ1-1; D gene unclear. The ends were cut back, 1 base at V and 4 bases at J, with 13 bases in the middle. CDR3 length: 15 amino acids. Germline V lookup: CDR1 KGHSY, CDR2 FQNENV. CDR3 nucleotide sequence: TGTGCCAGCAGCCAATTGGGTGTCGGAGCCACTGAAGCTTTCTTT. This gives the protein CASSQLGVGATEAFF.

This clonotype was counted at least ten times. The chain joins TRBV2 to TRBJ2-1, with D possibly being TRBD1 (6 bases). Germline CDR1 SNHLY, CDR2 FYNNEI. The CDR3 runs to 15 residues. Trimming shortened V by 4 bases and J by 6 bases, and 16 bases separated the two germline ends. Written as DNA, the CDR3 is TGTGCCAGCAGTGCAGACAGGATAGAGATCAATGAGCAGTTCTTC. The encoded protein is CASSADRIEINEQFF.

The chain recombines TRBV9 with TRBJ1-3; D unresolved. Germline CDR1 reads SGDLS; CDR2 reads YYNGEE. Trimming removed 0 bases from V and 0 bases from J, with 4 bases in between. The CDR3 loop spans 14 amino acids. CDR3 sequence reads: CASSVEGSGNTIYF. In nucleotides, the CDR3 is TGTGCCAGCAGCGTAGAAGGCTCTGGAAACACCATATATTTT.

This clonotype has at least ten counts. CDR3 region: CASSRRINTEAFF. The CDR3 nucleotides read TGTGCCAGCAGTAGACGGATAAACACTGAAGCTTTCTTT. The J gene is TRBJ1-1, the V gene TRBV28; no definite D call. The CDR3 contains 13 residues. Germline CDR1 and CDR2: MDHEN and SYDVKM. V was clipped by 5 bases and J by 2 bases, with 9 bases between them.

This clonotype was seen repeatedly, ten times or more. The J gene is TRBJ1-5, the V gene TRBV27, with TRBD1 matching over 8 bases. V shed 6 bases and J 4 bases; nucleotides not matched to a gene: 5. The CDR3 loop spans 14 amino acids. The germline gives CDR1 MNHEY, CDR2 SMNVEV (reference sequence). The chain's CDR3 is CASRKQGGNQPQHF. Here the CDR3 DNA reads TGTGCCAGCAGAAAACAGGGGGGAAATCAGCCCCAGCATTTT.

This clonotype was detected many times. The CDR3: CASTRTSYEQYF. The DNA for the CDR3 is TGTGCCAGCACCCGGACTTCGTACGAGCAGTACTTC. This rearrangement joins TRBV12-3 or TRBV12-4 to TRBJ2-7; D is perhaps TRBD2 (5 bases). The germline V and J ends were trimmed by 7 bases and 4 bases, with 11 bases remaining between them. This CDR3 region has 12 residues.

This clonotype was picked up many times. The CDR3 region has the DNA TGTGCCAGCAGCTTAAGAGGTGGCACAGATACGCAGTATTTT. Its translation: CASSLRGGTDTQYF. V and J are TRBV5-8 and TRBJ2-3, with no clear D. The CDR3 is 14 residues long. Germline lookup yields CDR1 SGHTS and CDR2 YDEGEE. The germline V and J ends were trimmed by 2 bases and 1 base, with 8 bases remaining between them.

In this sample, this clonotype turned up many times. The V gene is TRBV20-1, the J gene TRBJ2-1, with 8 bases matching TRBD2. Germline V gene data show CDR1 as DFQATT and CDR2 as SNEGSKA (reference sequence). The CDR3 has 14 residues. V trimming: 2 bases; J trimming: 5 bases; junction bases outside the gene matches: 5. The CDR3 DNA sequence: TGCAGTGCTAGAAGCGGGAGTTCCGACAATGAGCAGTTCTTC. Translation: CSARSGSSDNEQFF.

This clonotype was counted many times. The rearrangement joins TRBV19 to TRBJ2-1, with 9 bases matching TRBD1. V gave up 3 bases and J gave up 5 bases; unmatched junction bases: 2. Germline assignment: CDR1 LNHDA and CDR2 SQIVND (reference sequence). This CDR3 contains 14 residues. CDR3 in amino acids: CASSMGQGDNEQFF. In DNA form, the CDR3 reads TGTGCCAGTAGTATGGGACAGGGCGACAATGAGCAGTTCTTC. Full variable domain (rest looked up from reference TRBV19 and TRBJ2-1): DGGITQSPKYLFRKEGQNVTLSCEQNLNHDAMYWYRQDPGQGLRLIYYSQIVNDFQKGDIAEGYSVSREKKESFPLTVTSAQKNPTAFYLCASSMGQGDNEQFFGPGTRLTVL.

With regard to this clonotype: A much more abundant neighbour one base away suggests this may be a read error. In DNA, the CDR3 is TGTGCCTGGAGGAACGGACAGTCATACACAGATACGCGGTATTTT. Its protein is CAWRNGQSYTDTRYF. This chain connects TRBV30 to TRBJ2-3; a possible D gene is TRBD1 (6 bases). This CDR3 comprises 15 residues. Per the germline V gene, CDR1 is GTSNPN and CDR2 is SVGIG (reference sequence).

This clonotype has at least ten counts. The chain is built from TRBV11-2 and TRBJ1-1; 7 bases are a match to TRBD1. Trimming at V came to 5 bases and at J to 6 bases, leaving 6 bases not matched to a gene. The CDR3 contains 13 residues. CDR1 and CDR2 from the germline V gene are SGHAT and FQNNGV. The CDR3 nucleotides are TGTGCCAGCAGCCAACAGGGGTGGGCTGAAGCTTTCTTT. The encoded protein is CASSQQGWAEAFF.

This clonotype was recorded at least ten times. The chain carries TRBV28 and TRBJ2-1; TRBD2 matches 15 bases. V shed 6 bases and J 4 bases; nucleotides not matched to a gene: 13. The germline V gene encodes CDR1 MDHEN and CDR2 SYDVKM. The CDR3 is 19 residues long. The CDR3 region is CASSTLPGLAGGSYNEQFF. CDR3 DNA sequence: TGTGCCAGCAGCACTCTTCCGGGACTAGCGGGAGGTTCGTACAATGAGCAGTTCTTC.

This clonotype was found a few times. The chain uses TRBV10-1 and TRBJ2-3, with TRBD2 matching 8 bases. CDR1 is WNHNN, CDR2 SYGVQD, per germline (reference sequence). J was trimmed by 4 bases and V by 6 bases; bases with no gene match: 6. CDR3 size: 14 residues. The DNA for the CDR3 is TGCGCCAGCAGCGGGAGGGCCCCCCCAGATACGCAGTATTTT. Translating gives CASSGRAPPDTQYF.

This chain connects TRBV14 to TRBJ2-1; D possibly corresponds to TRBD2 (6 bases). V dropped 0 bases and J dropped 5 bases, with 17 bases sitting between them. The CDR3 runs 17 residues. Germline V lookup: CDR1 SGHDN, CDR2 FVKESK. Here the CDR3 reads CASSQERARTIHNEQFF. CDR3 DNA sequence: TGTGCCAGCAGCCAAGAGCGGGCGAGGACTATCCACAATGAGCAGTTCTTC. The whole variable domain, filled in from reference TRBV14 and TRBJ2-1, reads EAGVTQFPSHSVIEKGQTVTLRCDPISGHDNLYWYRRVMGKEIKFLLHFVKESKQDESGMPNNRFLAERTGGTYSTLKVQPAELEDSGVYFCASSQERARTIHNEQFFGPGTRLTVL.

This chain links TRBV7-9 with TRBJ1-1, with D perhaps TRBD1 (6 bases). Germline CDR1 and CDR2: SEHNR and FQNEAQ (reference sequence). The CDR3 extends over 17 amino acids. Trimming shortened V by 0 bases and J by 3 bases, and 17 bases separated the two germline ends. The CDR3 here is CASSLAFGRNRDTEAFF. Written as DNA, the CDR3 is TGTGCCAGCAGCTTAGCGTTCGGGAGGAACAGGGACACTGAAGCTTTCTTT. Looking up the rest from reference TRBV7-9 and TRBJ1-1 gives the full variable domain: DTGVSQNPRHKITKRGQNVTFRCDPISEHNRLYWYRQTLGQGPEFLTYFQNEAQLEKSRLLSDRFSAERPKGSFSTLEIQRTEQGDSAMYLCASSLAFGRNRDTEAFFGQGTRLTVV.

There are many counts of this clonotype. DNA for the CDR3: TGCAGTGCCCGGAACAGCGGAGCCTCGAACACCGGGGAGCTGTTTTTT. It codes for CSARNSGASNTGELFF. V is TRBV20-1 and J is TRBJ2-2; TRBD2 is a possible D gene (5 bases). Germline V gene data show CDR1 as DFQATT and CDR2 as SNEGSKA (reference sequence). CDR3 size: 16 residues. The germline V and J ends were trimmed by 6 bases and 0 bases, with 17 bases remaining between them.

Many counts were recorded for this clonotype. This chain links TRBV28 with TRBJ2-3; D remains unclear. The CDR3 spans 13 residues. With 5 bases removed from V and 3 bases from J, the gap between germline ends came to 9 bases. Per germline, CDR1 MDHEN and CDR2 SYDVKM. The CDR3 protein is CASSTRATDTQYF. CDR3 sequence (DNA): TGTGCCAGCAGTACCAGAGCGACAGATACGCAGTATTTT.